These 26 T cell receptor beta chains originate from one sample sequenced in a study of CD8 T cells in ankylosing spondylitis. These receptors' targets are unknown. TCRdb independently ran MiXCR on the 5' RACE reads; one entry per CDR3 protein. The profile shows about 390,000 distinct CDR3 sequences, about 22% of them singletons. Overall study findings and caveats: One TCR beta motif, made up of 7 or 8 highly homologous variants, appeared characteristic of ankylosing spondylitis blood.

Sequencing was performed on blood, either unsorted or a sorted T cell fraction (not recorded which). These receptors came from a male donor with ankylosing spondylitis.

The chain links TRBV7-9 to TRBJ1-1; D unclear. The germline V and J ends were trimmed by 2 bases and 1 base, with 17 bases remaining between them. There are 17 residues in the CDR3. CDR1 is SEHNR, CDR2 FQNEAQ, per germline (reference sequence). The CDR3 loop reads CASSLYRGVTPNTEAFF. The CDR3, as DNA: TGTGCCAGCAGCTTATATCGGGGTGTCACTCCGAACACTGAAGCTTTCTTT. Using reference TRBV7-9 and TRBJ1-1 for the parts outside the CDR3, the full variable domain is DTGVSQNPRHKITKRGQNVTFRCDPISEHNRLYWYRQTLGQGPEFLTYFQNEAQLEKSRLLSDRFSAERPKGSFSTLEIQRTEQGDSAMYLCASSLYRGVTPNTEAFFGQGTRLTVV.

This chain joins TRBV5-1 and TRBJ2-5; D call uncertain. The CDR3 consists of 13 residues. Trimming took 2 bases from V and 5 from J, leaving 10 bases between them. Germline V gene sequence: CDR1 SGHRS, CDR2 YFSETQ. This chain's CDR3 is CASSFGLGETQYF. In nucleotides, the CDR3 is TGCGCCAGCAGCTTCGGTCTTGGCGAGACCCAGTACTTC.

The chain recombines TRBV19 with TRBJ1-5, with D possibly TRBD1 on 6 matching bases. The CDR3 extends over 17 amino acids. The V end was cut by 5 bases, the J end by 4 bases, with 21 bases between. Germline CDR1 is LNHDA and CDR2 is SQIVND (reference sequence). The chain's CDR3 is CASSHDQGILENQPQHF. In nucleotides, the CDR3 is TGTGCCAGTAGTCACGATCAGGGGATACTTGAGAATCAGCCCCAGCATTTT.

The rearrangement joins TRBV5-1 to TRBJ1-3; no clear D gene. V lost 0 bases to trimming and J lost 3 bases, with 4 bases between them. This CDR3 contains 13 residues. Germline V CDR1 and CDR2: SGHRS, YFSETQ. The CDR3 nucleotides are TGCGCCAGCAGCTTGGGAGTTGGAAACACCATATATTTT. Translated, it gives CASSLGVGNTIYF.

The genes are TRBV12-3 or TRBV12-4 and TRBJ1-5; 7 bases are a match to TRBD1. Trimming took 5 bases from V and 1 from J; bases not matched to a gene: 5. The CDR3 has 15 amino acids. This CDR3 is CASSGGGLSNQPQHF. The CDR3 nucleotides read TGTGCCAGCAGTGGAGGGGGCCTGAGCAATCAGCCCCAGCATTTT.

CDR3 sequence reads: CSAELTGQPYYNEQFF. In DNA, the CDR3 is TGCAGTGCCGAGTTAACCGGACAACCTTACTACAATGAGCAGTTCTTC. The chain combines TRBV20-1 with TRBJ2-1; D perhaps matches TRBD1 (5 bases). V dropped 6 bases and J dropped 3 bases, with 21 bases sitting between them. Germline CDR1 and CDR2: DFQATT and SNEGSKA (reference sequence). This CDR3 spans 16 amino acids.

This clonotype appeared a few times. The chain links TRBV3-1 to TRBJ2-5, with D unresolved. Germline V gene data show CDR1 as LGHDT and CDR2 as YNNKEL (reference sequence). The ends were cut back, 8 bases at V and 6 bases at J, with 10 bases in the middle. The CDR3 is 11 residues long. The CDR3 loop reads CASGPYQTQYF. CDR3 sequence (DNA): TGTGCCAGCGGCCCCTACCAGACCCAGTACTTC.

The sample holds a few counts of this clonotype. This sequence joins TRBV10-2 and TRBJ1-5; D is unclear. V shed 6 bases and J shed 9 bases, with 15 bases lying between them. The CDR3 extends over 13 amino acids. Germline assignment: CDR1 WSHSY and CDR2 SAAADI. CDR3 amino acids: CASSDRGLGPQHF. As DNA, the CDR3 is TGCGCCAGCAGCGACCGCGGCTTGGGGCCCCAGCATTTT.

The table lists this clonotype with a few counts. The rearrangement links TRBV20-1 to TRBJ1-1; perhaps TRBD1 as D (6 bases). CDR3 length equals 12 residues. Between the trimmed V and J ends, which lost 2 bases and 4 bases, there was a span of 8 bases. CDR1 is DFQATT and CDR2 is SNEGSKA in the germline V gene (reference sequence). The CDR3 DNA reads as TGCAGTGCTAGACAAGGGGGCACTGAAGCTTTCTTT. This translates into CSARQGGTEAFF.

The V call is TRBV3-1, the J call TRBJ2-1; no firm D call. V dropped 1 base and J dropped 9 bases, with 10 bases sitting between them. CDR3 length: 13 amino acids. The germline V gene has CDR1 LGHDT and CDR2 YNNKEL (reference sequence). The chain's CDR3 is CASSQGADTEQFF. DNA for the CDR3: TGTGCCAGCAGCCAAGGGGCAGACACTGAGCAGTTCTTC.

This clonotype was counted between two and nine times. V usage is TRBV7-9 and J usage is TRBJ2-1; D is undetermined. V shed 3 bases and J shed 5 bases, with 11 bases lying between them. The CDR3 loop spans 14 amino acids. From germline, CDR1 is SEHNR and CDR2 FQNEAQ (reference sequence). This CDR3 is CASSFQDPHNEQFF. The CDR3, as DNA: TGTGCCAGCAGCTTTCAGGACCCACACAATGAGCAGTTCTTC.

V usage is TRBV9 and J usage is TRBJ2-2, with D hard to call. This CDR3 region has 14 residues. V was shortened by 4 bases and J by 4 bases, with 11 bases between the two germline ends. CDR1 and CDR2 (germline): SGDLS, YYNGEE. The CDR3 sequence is CASSPPRATGELFF. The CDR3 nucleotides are TGTGCCAGCAGCCCTCCTCGGGCCACCGGGGAGCTGTTTTTT.

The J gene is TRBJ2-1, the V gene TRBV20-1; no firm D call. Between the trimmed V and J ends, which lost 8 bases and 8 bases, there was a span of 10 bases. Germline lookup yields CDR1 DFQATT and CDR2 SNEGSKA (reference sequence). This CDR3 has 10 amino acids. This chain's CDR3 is CSPSRDEQFF. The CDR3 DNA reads TGCAGTCCCTCTAGGGATGAGCAGTTCTTC.

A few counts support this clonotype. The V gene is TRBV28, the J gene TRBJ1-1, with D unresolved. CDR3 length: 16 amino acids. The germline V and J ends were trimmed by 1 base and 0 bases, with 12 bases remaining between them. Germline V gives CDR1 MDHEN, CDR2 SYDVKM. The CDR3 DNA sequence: TGTGCCAGCAGTTTATTCGCAGGAGGGATGAACACTGAAGCTTTCTTT. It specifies CASSLFAGGMNTEAFF.

CDR3 residues: CASSPPDSKTNTDTQYF. The CDR3, as DNA: TGTGCCAGCAGCCCCCCGGACAGCAAGACTAACACAGATACGCAGTATTTT. This chain joins TRBV12-1 and TRBJ2-3; the table's D gene call, TRBD1, was not cross checked with the DNA. TRBV12-1 is a listed pseudogene. The CDR3 runs to 17 residues.

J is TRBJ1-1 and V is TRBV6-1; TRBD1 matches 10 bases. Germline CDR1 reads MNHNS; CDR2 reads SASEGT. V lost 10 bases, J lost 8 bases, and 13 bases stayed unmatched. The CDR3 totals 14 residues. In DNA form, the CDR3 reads TGTGCCACCGCCGGGCGGGACAGGGGAGCGGAAGCTTTCTTT. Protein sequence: CATAGRDRGAEAFF.

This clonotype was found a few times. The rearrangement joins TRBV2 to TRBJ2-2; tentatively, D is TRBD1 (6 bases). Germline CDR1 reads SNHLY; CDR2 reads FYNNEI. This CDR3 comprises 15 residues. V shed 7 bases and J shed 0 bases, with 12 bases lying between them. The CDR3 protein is CASTTDSANTGELFF. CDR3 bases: TGTGCCAGCACCACGGACAGCGCGAACACCGGGGAGCTGTTTTTT.

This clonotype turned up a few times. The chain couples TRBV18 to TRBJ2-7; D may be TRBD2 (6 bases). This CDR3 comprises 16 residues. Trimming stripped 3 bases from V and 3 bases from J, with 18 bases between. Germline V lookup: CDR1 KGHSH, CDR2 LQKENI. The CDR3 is CASSPLSSGTFYEQYF. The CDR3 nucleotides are TGTGCCAGCTCACCTCTGAGTAGCGGAACCTTCTACGAGCAGTACTTC.

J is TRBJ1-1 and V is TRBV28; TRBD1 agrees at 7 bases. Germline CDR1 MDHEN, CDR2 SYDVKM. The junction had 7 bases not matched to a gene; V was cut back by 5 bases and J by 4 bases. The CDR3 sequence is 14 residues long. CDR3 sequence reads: CASSRQGGGTEAFF. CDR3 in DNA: TGTGCCAGCAGTCGACAGGGTGGGGGCACTGAAGCTTTCTTT.

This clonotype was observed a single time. The CDR3 nucleotides read TGTGCCAGCAGATGGGACAGGGTTTTTGGTTCTCAGCCCCAGCATTTT. Translated, it gives CASRWDRVFGSQPQHF. This chain links TRBV6-1 with TRBJ1-5; TRBD1 matches at 9 bases. The CDR3 covers 16 residues. From germline, CDR1 is MNHNS and CDR2 SASEGT. V lost 6 bases, J lost 6 bases, and 12 bases stayed unmatched.

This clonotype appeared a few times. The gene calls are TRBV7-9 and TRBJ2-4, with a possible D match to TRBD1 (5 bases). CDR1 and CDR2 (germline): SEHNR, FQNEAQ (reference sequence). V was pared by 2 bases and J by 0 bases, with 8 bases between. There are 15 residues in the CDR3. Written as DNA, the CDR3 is TGTGCCAGCAGCTTACCAGGGATAGCCAAAAACATTCAGTACTTC. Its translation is CASSLPGIAKNIQYF.

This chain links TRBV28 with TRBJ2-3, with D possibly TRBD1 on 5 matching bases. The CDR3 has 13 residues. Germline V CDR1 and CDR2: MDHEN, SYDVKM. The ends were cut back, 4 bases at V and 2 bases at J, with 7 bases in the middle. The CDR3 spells CASSSDNTDTQYF. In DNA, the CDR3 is TGTGCCAGCAGTTCGGACAACACAGATACGCAGTATTTT.

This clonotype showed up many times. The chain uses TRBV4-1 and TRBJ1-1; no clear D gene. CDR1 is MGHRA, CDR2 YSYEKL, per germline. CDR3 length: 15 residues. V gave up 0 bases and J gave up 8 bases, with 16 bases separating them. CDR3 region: CASSQDRRVQSEAFF. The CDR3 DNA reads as TGCGCCAGCAGCCAAGACCGGCGCGTGCAGAGCGAAGCTTTCTTT.

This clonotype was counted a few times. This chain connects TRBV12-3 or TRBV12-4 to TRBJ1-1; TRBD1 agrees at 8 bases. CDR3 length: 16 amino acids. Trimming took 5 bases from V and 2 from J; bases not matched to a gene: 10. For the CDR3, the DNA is TGTGCCAGCAGTCCTCGACTCGCAGGGGGCAACACTGAAGCTTTCTTT. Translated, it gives CASSPRLAGGNTEAFF.

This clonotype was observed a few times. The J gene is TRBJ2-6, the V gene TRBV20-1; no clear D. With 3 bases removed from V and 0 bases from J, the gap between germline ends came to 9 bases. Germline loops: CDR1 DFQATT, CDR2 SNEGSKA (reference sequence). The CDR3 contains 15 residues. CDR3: CSASSGHSGANVLTF. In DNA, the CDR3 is TGCAGTGCTAGCAGTGGCCACTCTGGGGCCAACGTCCTGACTTTC.

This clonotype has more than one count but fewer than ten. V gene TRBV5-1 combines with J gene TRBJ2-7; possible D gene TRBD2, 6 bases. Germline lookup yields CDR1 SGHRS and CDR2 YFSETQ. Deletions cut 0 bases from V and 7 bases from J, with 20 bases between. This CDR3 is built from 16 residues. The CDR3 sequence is CASSLGGGTLLREQYF. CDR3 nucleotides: TGCGCCAGCAGCTTGGGTGGCGGGACTTTACTTAGAGAGCAGTACTTC.